The T cell receptor (beta chain) under discussion was sequenced for a study of cytomegalovirus exposure and HLA in healthy donors. The study, taken as a whole, reports: Subsequent analysis found a tendency for first-cohort TCR clusters to co-occur within the 120 or so validation repertoires. For cytomegalovirus status, the classifier reportedly gave diagnoses with high specificity and sensitivity. Cytomegalovirus association was listed for 164 TCR beta chains.

Trimming removed 3 bases at V and 6 bases at J, with 14 bases between. CDR1 is LGHNA, CDR2 YSLEER, per germline. The CDR3 length is 14 residues. Of note for this clone: Its antigen is undetermined.

Libraries were prepared by immunoSEQ multiplex PCR; TCRdb keeps only in-frame clonotypes and omits some of them. The table lists around 56,000 clones, 85% to 95% of them singletons. The chain combines TRBV4-3 with TRBJ1-1; TRBD1 might be the D (5 bases). The receptor was isolated from a woman younger than 35 in good health and CMV-seropositive. Sequenced material: PBMCs. The chain's CDR3 is CASSHMDIPAEAFF. CDR3 DNA: TGCGCCAGCAGCCACATGGACATACCTGCTGAAGCTTTCTTT.